This T cell receptor beta chain was captured by sequencing in a study of blood T cells in healthy people across ages. Study-wide points: What prevented conclusive comparison of naive and antigen-experienced cells was that PBMCs were unsorted. Long-lived donors had more naive CD4+ cells and higher diversity than aged donors.

This clonotype was seen only once. The antigen remains undetermined. A minimum of 6 micrograms of total RNA was extracted per sample. The ends were cut back, 10 bases at V and 4 bases at J, with 15 bases in the middle. Germline V gene lookup returns CDR1 SGHVS and CDR2 FQNEAQ. CDR3 length: 13 amino acids. The second PCR ran roughly 6 to 11 cycles with a sample-barcoded 5' primer and J-beta primers. Sequencing of every sample gave 2.5 million or more CDR3-containing paired-end reads. MiXCR was run by TCRdb on the 5' RACE reads, yielding one entry per CDR3 protein. Of 1,100,000 or so distinct CDR3 sequences in the sample, 40% to 55% were seen once.

The chain links TRBV7-8 to TRBJ2-3, with D possibly being TRBD2 (6 bases). This TCR derives from a woman aged 55-69 years in good health. Sequencing was done on a sample of blood. CDR3: CATGRGNADTQYF. CDR3 nucleotide sequence: TGTGCCACCGGCCGGGGGAACGCAGATACGCAGTATTTT.